This TCR beta chain was captured by sequencing in a study of cytomegalovirus exposure and HLA in healthy donors. Both 60 Vbeta primers and 13 Jbeta primers went into the PCR. Here immunoSEQ multiplex PCR was the method, and the copy in TCRdb shows in-frame clones only, minus some. There are about 190,000 clones in the sample; 73% occur only once, and approximately 2% lies in the top ten. The donors were healthy bone marrow donors. With respect to this clone: Its antigen is currently unknown.

The CDR3 consists of 16 residues. Germline lookup yields CDR1 SGDLS and CDR2 YYNGEE. Trimming removed 3 bases at V and 0 bases at J, with 12 bases between. Study findings and constraints: Within an earlier analysis, most TCR beta V segments proved productive either about 87% or about 30% of the time.

The chain joins TRBV9 to TRBJ2-2, with unresolved D. Sequenced sample: PBMCs. The TCR was taken from a woman under 40 in good health and CMV-seronegative. CDR3 sequence: CASSARLAANTGELFF. CDR3 nucleotides: TGTGCCAGCAGCGCGCGACTGGCCGCGAACACCGGGGAGCTGTTTTTT. Filled out from reference TRBV9 and TRBJ2-2, the complete variable domain reads DSGVTQTPKHLITATGQRVTLRCSPRSGDLSVYWYQQSLDQGLQFLIQYYNGEERAKGNILERFSAQQFPDLHSELNLSSLELGDSALYFCASSARLAANTGELFFGEGSRLTVL.